The clone carrying this T cell receptor beta chain occurred a few times. Its antigen is unknown. The data derive from a study of T cells in Graves' hyperthyroidism and ophthalmopathy. Broader study findings: With a median lead of about six months before onset, the model predicted ophthalmopathy.

The TCR beta CDR3 regions underwent amplification using RNA transcripts as the source. The TCR CDR3 was amplified in a first-round RT-PCR using the HTBI primer set. One entry per CDR3 protein results from TCRdb running MiXCR on the multiplex PCR reads. The table shows about 340,000 distinct CDR3 sequences, with 15% to 20% occurring only once. Germline-derived CDR1 and CDR2 are SGHRS and YFSETQ. The CDR3 is 15 amino acids. V shed 5 bases and J shed 8 bases, with 20 bases lying between them. When ophthalmopathy did not progress within 18 months, Graves' hyperthyroidism was considered stable. The authors obtained PBMCs from roughly 10 ml of fresh peripheral blood.

This TCR was recovered from a woman aged 45-60 years with Graves' hyperthyroidism. The sequencing sample was made of blood. This chain links TRBV5-1 with TRBJ2-1; the D is unclear. This CDR3 reads CASRLDRPTVHEQFF. The CDR3 DNA reads as TGCGCCAGCAGGCTAGACCGACCTACTGTCCATGAGCAGTTCTTC.